These 30 T cell receptor beta chains were sequenced from one sample in a study of OX40 agonist ivuxolimab in advanced cancers. TCRdb's copy holds only in-frame clones and misses some; the assay was immunoSEQ multiplex PCR. The sample includes 25,000 to 35,000 clones, less than 90% of them seen just once. Sequencing used CD4+ or CD8+ T cells sorted from blood, obtained in a trial of the OX40 agonist ivuxolimab. These receptors all stem from an adult with an advanced solid tumor such as melanoma, head and neck, liver or kidney cancer.

V usage is TRBV18 and J usage is TRBJ1-3, with 9 bases identical to TRBD1. Germline lookup yields CDR1 KGHSH and CDR2 LQKENI. This CDR3 spans 15 amino acids. V lost 6 bases and J lost 4; bases outside the gene matches: 7. CDR3 DNA: TGTGCCAGCTCGGCGGACAGGGGTTCAGGAAACACCATATATTTT. Residues: CASSADRGSGNTIYF.

This clone was seen only once. V usage is TRBV19 and J usage is TRBJ2-5; the match to TRBD2 covers 12 bases. The germline V gene has CDR1 LNHDA and CDR2 SQIVND (reference sequence). Unmatched junction bases numbered 8, after V lost 7 bases and J lost 5 bases. The CDR3 loop spans 15 amino acids. CDR3 coding DNA: TGTGCCAGTACGGCGACTAGCGGGAGTTGGGAGACCCAGTACTTC. Translation gives CASTATSGSWETQYF.

Of note for this clone: Other DNA sequences from this sample encode an identical CDR3 as well. The chain carries TRBV9 and TRBJ1-1; no clear D. Germline V lookup: CDR1 SGDLS, CDR2 YYNGEE. With 0 bases removed from V and 1 base from J, the gap between germline ends came to 7 bases. The CDR3 is 14 residues long. The CDR3 here is CASSVEGGNTEAFF. CDR3 coding DNA: TGTGCCAGCAGCGTAGAAGGAGGGAACACTGAAGCTTTCTTT.

The V call is TRBV6-5, the J call TRBJ2-5; D is perhaps TRBD1 (5 bases). Trimming took 7 bases from V and 4 from J, leaving 13 bases between them. This CDR3 has 13 amino acids. CDR1 is MNHEY and CDR2 is SVGAGI in the germline V gene. This CDR3 reads CASKLGVGETQYF. The CDR3 region has the DNA TGTGCCAGCAAATTAGGGGTTGGAGAGACCCAGTACTTC.

The chain links TRBV6-6 to TRBJ1-2, with a possible D match to TRBD1 (5 bases). Germline loops: CDR1 MNHNY, CDR2 SVGAGI (reference sequence). The CDR3 spans 13 residues. Trimming shortened V by 2 bases and J by 4 bases, and 8 bases separated the two germline ends. The CDR3 nucleotides are TGTGCCAGCAGTTACGGGGCGTTCTATGGCTACACCTTC. Protein product: CASSYGAFYGYTF.

The chain recombines TRBV2 with TRBJ2-7; D unresolved. V dropped 6 bases and J dropped 7 bases, with 13 bases sitting between them. Looked up from germline, CDR1 is SNHLY and CDR2 is FYNNEI. This CDR3 has 12 amino acids. The CDR3 coding sequence is TGTGCCAGCAGGGGCGAGGTGTGGGAGCAGTACTTC. Protein product: CASRGEVWEQYF.

As concerns this clone: Distinct nucleotide sequences in the sample also encode this CDR3. The chain joins TRBV4-1 to TRBJ2-1; D remains ambiguous. The germline V gene encodes CDR1 MGHRA and CDR2 YSYEKL. The CDR3 is 13 residues long. V was cut by 1 base and J by 3 bases, with 4 bases left in between. This CDR3 is CASSQGGYNEQFF. The CDR3 bases are TGCGCCAGCAGCCAAGGGGGCTACAATGAGCAGTTCTTC.

This chain links TRBV6-1 with TRBJ1-1; weak D call: TRBD1 (5 bases). CDR1 is MNHNS, CDR2 SASEGT, per germline. With 2 bases removed from V and 3 bases from J, the gap between germline ends came to 19 bases. The CDR3 is made up of 17 amino acids. The CDR3 sequence: CASSERYGHLEDTEAFF. CDR3 DNA: TGTGCCAGCAGTGAAAGGTACGGACACCTAGAGGACACTGAAGCTTTCTTT.

The sample holds one count of this clone. The rearrangement joins TRBV5-4 to TRBJ2-7; D not resolved. CDR3 length: 13 residues. The ends were cut back, 5 bases at V and 4 bases at J, with 13 bases in the middle. Germline V gene sequence: CDR1 SGHNT, CDR2 YYREEE (reference sequence). Written as DNA, the CDR3 is TGTGCCAGCAGTACGGACGGATCATACGAGCAGTACTTC. Residues: CASSTDGSYEQYF.

This chain connects TRBV27 to TRBJ2-1, with TRBD1 matching over 9 bases. V lost 4 bases to trimming and J lost 5 bases; unmatched junction nucleotides: 3. The germline V gene has CDR1 MNHEY and CDR2 SMNVEV (reference sequence). The CDR3 contains 14 residues. The CDR3 region is CASSSRQGDNEQFF. Written as DNA, the CDR3 is TGTGCCAGCAGTTCCCGACAGGGGGACAATGAGCAGTTCTTC.

The chain has TRBV27 and TRBJ1-1, with TRBD1 as a possible D gene (5 bases). The V end was cut by 0 bases, the J end by 5 bases, with 10 bases between. The CDR3 is made up of 14 amino acids. Germline values: CDR1 MNHEY, CDR2 SMNVEV (reference sequence). In DNA, the CDR3 is TGTGCCAGCAGTTTATCAACGGGGGAGACTGAAGCTTTCTTT. Residues: CASSLSTGETEAFF.

The chain carries TRBV7-9 and TRBJ2-1; 7 bases fit TRBD1. Per the germline V gene, CDR1 is SEHNR and CDR2 is FQNEAQ (reference sequence). Trimming cost V 6 bases and J 4 bases; bases outside gene matches: 12. The CDR3 runs to 16 residues. CDR3 protein: CASSFYTGTAYNEQFF. The CDR3 DNA sequence: TGTGCCAGCAGTTTCTATACCGGGACAGCTTACAATGAGCAGTTCTTC. Full variable domain (missing parts from reference TRBV7-9 and TRBJ2-1): DTGVSQNPRHKITKRGQNVTFRCDPISEHNRLYWYRQTLGQGPEFLTYFQNEAQLEKSRLLSDRFSAERPKGSFSTLEIQRTEQGDSAMYLCASSFYTGTAYNEQFFGPGTRLTVL.

The chain recombines TRBV27 with TRBJ2-7, with TRBD2 identical over 10 bases. The germline V gene encodes CDR1 MNHEY and CDR2 SMNVEV (reference sequence). This CDR3 has 15 amino acids. J was trimmed by 3 bases and V by 6 bases; bases with no gene match: 8. The CDR3 loop reads CASSHLAGAGYEQYF. CDR3 DNA sequence: TGTGCCAGCAGCCATCTAGCGGGAGCGGGCTACGAGCAGTACTTC.

This rearrangement joins TRBV29-1 to TRBJ2-1; 11 positions match TRBD2. Germline CDR1 SQVTM, CDR2 ANQGSEA. With V trimmed by 4 bases and J by 6 bases, 8 bases remained unmatched. The CDR3 is 15 residues long. The CDR3 nucleotides are TGCAGCGTTGCTCGTGGGCTAGCGGGAGGCAATGAGCAGTTCTTC. Translation: CSVARGLAGGNEQFF.

V gene TRBV5-3 combines with J gene TRBJ2-7; D possibly corresponds to TRBD1 (5 bases). TRBV5-3 is an ORF; its function is uncertain. This CDR3 region has 13 residues. With 8 bases removed from V and 1 base from J, the gap between germline ends came to 13 bases. The CDR3: CASSQDTSYEQYF. The CDR3, as DNA: TGTGCCAGCAGCCAGGACACTTCCTACGAGCAGTACTTC.

This sequence joins TRBV7-9 and TRBJ2-5; 7 nucleotides agree with TRBD1. Trimming cost V 5 bases and J 2 bases; bases outside gene matches: 2. Per the germline V gene, CDR1 is SEHNR and CDR2 is FQNEAQ (reference sequence). The CDR3 runs 13 residues. CDR3 sequence (DNA): TGTGCCAGCAGCGGGGGACAGCAAGAGACCCAGTACTTC. Translated: CASSGGQQETQYF.

The chain combines TRBV6-4 with TRBJ1-1, with D possibly matching TRBD1 (5 bases). Trimming removed 3 bases from V and 7 bases from J, with 12 bases in between. CDR1 and CDR2 from the germline V gene are MRHNA and SNTAGT. The CDR3 has 13 amino acids. The chain's CDR3 is CASSESGNGEAFF. The CDR3 coding sequence is TGTGCCAGCAGTGAATCAGGGAATGGTGAAGCTTTCTTT.

This chain connects TRBV2 to TRBJ2-7; 11 bases line up with TRBD2. With V trimmed by 2 bases and J by 1 base, 7 bases remained unmatched. The length of the CDR3 is 17 residues. The germline CDR1 and CDR2 sequences are SNHLY and FYNNEI. Here the CDR3 DNA reads TGTGCCAGCAGTGAACTAGCGGGAGGCCTTTTTTCCTACGAGCAGTACTTC. Translating gives CASSELAGGLFSYEQYF.

CDR3 nucleotides: TGTGCCAGCAGCGCCGGGACTAGCGATACCTACGAGCAGTACTTC. Protein: CASSAGTSDTYEQYF. J is TRBJ2-7 and V is TRBV9, with 10 positions matching TRBD2. The CDR3 totals 15 residues. V trimming: 3 bases; J trimming: 2 bases; junction bases outside the gene matches: 5. Germline CDR1 and CDR2: SGDLS and YYNGEE.

This clone was recorded a few times. V usage is TRBV2 and J usage is TRBJ1-2; D unclear. V was cut by 6 bases and J by 8 bases, with 10 bases left in between. This CDR3 is built from 11 residues. CDR1 is SNHLY and CDR2 is FYNNEI in the germline V gene. The CDR3, as DNA: TGTGCCAGCAGCCTAGAGGGAGGCTACACCTTC. Translation: CASSLEGGYTF.

The rearrangement links TRBV28 to TRBJ2-5; maybe TRBD2 (5 bases). Between the trimmed V and J ends, which lost 10 bases and 5 bases, there was a span of 17 bases. The germline gives CDR1 MDHEN, CDR2 SYDVKM. This CDR3 is built from 13 residues. Written as DNA, the CDR3 is TGTGCCACCCGACCTAGAGGGTCGGAGACCCAGTACTTC. Residues: CATRPRGSETQYF.

The chain joins TRBV30 to TRBJ1-6, with 8 bases lining up with TRBD1. The CDR3 is made up of 15 amino acids. Trimming took 2 bases from V and 9 from J; bases not matched to a gene: 9. The germline gives CDR1 GTSNPN, CDR2 SVGIG (reference sequence). The CDR3 sequence is CAWSPPAGGASPLHF. CDR3 sequence (DNA): TGTGCCTGGAGTCCACCGGCAGGGGGCGCTTCACCCCTCCACTTT.

The V call is TRBV5-1, the J call TRBJ1-5; TRBD1 is a possible D gene (6 bases). The CDR3 length is 17 residues. Trimming cost V 7 bases and J 0 bases, with 20 bases left between them. CDR1 and CDR2 (germline): SGHRS, YFSETQ. The CDR3 sequence: CASGGGWGRDSNQPQHF. DNA for the CDR3: TGCGCCAGCGGGGGTGGATGGGGGCGAGATAGCAATCAGCCCCAGCATTTT.

The V call is TRBV7-9, the J call TRBJ2-1; 11 bases agree with TRBD2. V shed 3 bases and J 8 bases; nucleotides not matched to a gene: 6. This CDR3 region has 15 residues. Germline CDR1 reads SEHNR; CDR2 reads FQNEAQ (reference sequence). CDR3 sequence (DNA): TGTGCCAGCAGCTTCGCACTAGCGGGAGTCGATGAGCAGTTCTTC. Translation gives CASSFALAGVDEQFF.

The rearrangement uses TRBV5-4 and TRBJ1-5, with TRBD1 matching 12 bases. The junction had 17 bases not matched to a gene; V was cut back by 0 bases and J by 16 bases. Germline V CDR1 and CDR2: SGHNT, YYREEE (reference sequence). The length of the CDR3 is 17 residues. The CDR3 is CASSLALNGTGGREQHF. CDR3 DNA sequence: TGTGCCAGCAGCTTGGCCTTGAACGGGACAGGGGGCCGAGAGCAACATTTT.

This clone occurred a few times. The V and J genes are TRBV9 and TRBJ2-2; 12 positions match TRBD2. CDR1 and CDR2 from the germline V gene are SGDLS and YYNGEE. V lost 3 bases to trimming and J lost 6 bases; unmatched junction nucleotides: 6. The CDR3 has 16 residues. The CDR3 coding sequence is TGTGCCAGCAGCGAGACTAGCGGGAGTGACTCCGGGGAGCTGTTTTTT. The encoded protein is CASSETSGSDSGELFF. Full variable domain (missing parts from reference TRBV9 and TRBJ2-2): DSGVTQTPKHLITATGQRVTLRCSPRSGDLSVYWYQQSLDQGLQFLIQYYNGEERAKGNILERFSAQQFPDLHSELNLSSLELGDSALYFCASSETSGSDSGELFFGEGSRLTVL.

This clone was counted only a few times. V usage is TRBV13 and J usage is TRBJ2-7; D gene unclear. This CDR3 has 13 amino acids. V was clipped by 5 bases and J by 1 base, with 9 bases between them. Germline V lookup: CDR1 PRHDT, CDR2 FYEKMQ (reference sequence). CDR3 nucleotide sequence: TGTGCCAGCAGCCCCCTCGGGTCCTACGAGCAGTACTTC. It specifies CASSPLGSYEQYF.

This clone has only one observation. The chain recombines TRBV9 with TRBJ2-2, with TRBD2 as a possible D gene (5 bases). Trimming took 4 bases from V and 0 from J, leaving 16 bases between them. Germline V gene data show CDR1 as SGDLS and CDR2 as YYNGEE. The CDR3 totals 17 residues. The CDR3 nucleotides read TGTGCCAGCAGCACAACTAGAAAATTACCGAACACCGGGGAGCTGTTTTTT. The encoded protein is CASSTTRKLPNTGELFF.

The V and J genes are TRBV9 and TRBJ2-7; possibly TRBD2 for D (5 bases). The CDR3 consists of 15 residues. From germline, CDR1 is SGDLS and CDR2 YYNGEE. The V end lost 0 bases, the J end lost 2 bases, and 12 bases lay between the germline ends. The chain's CDR3 is CASSVEVGATYEQYF. The CDR3 region has the DNA TGTGCCAGCAGCGTAGAAGTGGGAGCCACCTACGAGCAGTACTTC.

Remarks on this clone: This is likely an artifact of a read error, given a far larger clone one base away. Other DNA variants within this sample encode the same CDR3. The rearrangement links TRBV5-6 to TRBJ2-3; perhaps TRBD2 as D (7 bases). The CDR3 totals 14 residues. The germline V and J ends were trimmed by 3 bases and 5 bases, with 13 bases remaining between them. Per the germline V gene, CDR1 is SGHDT and CDR2 is YYEEEE. The CDR3, as DNA: TGTGCCAGCAGCTGGGGGGGGGCCGGAGATACGCAGTATTTT. Protein sequence: CASSWGGAGDTQYF.